Reported below is one T cell receptor (beta chain). Germline CDR1 and CDR2: LNHDA and SQIVND (reference sequence). CDR3 length: 12 amino acids. V was pared by 4 bases and J by 6 bases, with 7 bases between. This entry comes from a study of blood T cell repertoires in COVID-19. Study details: Spain, Italy and the United States supplied samples that represented acute and convalescent COVID-19.

Measured with immunoSEQ multiplex PCR; TCRdb has only the in-frame clones, and not every one. The data contain approximately 200,000 clones, about 79% of them singletons. The sequence was obtained from a woman aged 40 to 50 with acute COVID-19. The V gene is TRBV19, the J gene TRBJ2-1, with D uncertain. Sequencing was performed on PBMCs or T cells enriched from blood (not recorded which). CDR3 DNA: TGTGCCAGTAGTACCAGAAGCAATGAGCAGTTCTTC. It yields the protein CASSTRSNEQFF.